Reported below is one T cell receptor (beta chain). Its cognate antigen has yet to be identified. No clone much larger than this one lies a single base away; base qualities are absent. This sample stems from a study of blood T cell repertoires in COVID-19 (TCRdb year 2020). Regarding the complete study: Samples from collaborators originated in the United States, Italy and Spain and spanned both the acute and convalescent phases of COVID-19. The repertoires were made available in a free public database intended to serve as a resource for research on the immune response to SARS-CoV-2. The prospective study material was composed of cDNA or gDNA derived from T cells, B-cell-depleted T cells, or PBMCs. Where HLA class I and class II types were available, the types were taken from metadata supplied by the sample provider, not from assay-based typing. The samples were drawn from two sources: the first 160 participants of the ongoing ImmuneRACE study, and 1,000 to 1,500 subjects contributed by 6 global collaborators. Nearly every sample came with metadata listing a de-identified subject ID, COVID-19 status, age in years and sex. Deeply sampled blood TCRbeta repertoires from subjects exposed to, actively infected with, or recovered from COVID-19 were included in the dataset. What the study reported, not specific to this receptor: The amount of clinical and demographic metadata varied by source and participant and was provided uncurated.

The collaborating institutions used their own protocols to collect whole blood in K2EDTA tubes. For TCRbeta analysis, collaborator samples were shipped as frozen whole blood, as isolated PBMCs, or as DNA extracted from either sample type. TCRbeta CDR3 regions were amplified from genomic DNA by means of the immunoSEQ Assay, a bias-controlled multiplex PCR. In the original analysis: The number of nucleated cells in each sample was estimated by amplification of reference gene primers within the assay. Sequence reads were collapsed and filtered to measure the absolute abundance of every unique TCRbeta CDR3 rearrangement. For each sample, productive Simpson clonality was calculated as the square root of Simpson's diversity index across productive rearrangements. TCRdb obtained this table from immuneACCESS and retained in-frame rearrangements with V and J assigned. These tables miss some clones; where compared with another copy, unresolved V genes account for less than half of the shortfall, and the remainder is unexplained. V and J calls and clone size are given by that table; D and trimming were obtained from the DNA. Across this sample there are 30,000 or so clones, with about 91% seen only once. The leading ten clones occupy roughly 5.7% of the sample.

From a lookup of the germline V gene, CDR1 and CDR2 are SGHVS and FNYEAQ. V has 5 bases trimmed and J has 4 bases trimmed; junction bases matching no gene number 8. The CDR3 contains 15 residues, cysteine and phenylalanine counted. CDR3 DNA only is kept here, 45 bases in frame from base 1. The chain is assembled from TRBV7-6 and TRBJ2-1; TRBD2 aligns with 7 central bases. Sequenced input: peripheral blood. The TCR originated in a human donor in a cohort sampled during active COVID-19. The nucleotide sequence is TGTGCCAGCAGCCCCCATGCGGGAGCTTACAATGAGCAGTTCTTC. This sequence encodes CASSPHAGAYNEQFF. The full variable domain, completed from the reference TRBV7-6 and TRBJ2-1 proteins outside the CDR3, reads GAGVSQSPRYKVTKRGQDVALRCDPISGHVSLYWYRQALGQGPEFLTYFNYEAQQDKSGLPNDRFSAERPEGSISTLTIQRTEQRDSAMYRCASSPHAGAYNEQFFGPGTRLTVL.